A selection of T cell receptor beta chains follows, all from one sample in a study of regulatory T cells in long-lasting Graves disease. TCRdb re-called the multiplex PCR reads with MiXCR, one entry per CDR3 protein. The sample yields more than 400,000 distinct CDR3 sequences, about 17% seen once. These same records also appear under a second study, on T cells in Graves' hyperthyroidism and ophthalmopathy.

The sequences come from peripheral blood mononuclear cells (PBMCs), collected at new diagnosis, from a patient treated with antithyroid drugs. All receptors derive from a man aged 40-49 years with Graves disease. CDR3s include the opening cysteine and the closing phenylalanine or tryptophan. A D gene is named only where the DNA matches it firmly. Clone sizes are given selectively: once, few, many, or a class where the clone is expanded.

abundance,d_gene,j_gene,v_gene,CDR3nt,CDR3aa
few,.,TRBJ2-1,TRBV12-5,TGTGCTAGTGGTTTGAAGGGGTATGAGCAGTTCTTC,CASGLKGYEQFF
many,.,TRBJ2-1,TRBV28,TGTGCCAGCAGTTTGAGGGGGAACTACAATGAGCAGTTCTTC,CASSLRGNYNEQFF
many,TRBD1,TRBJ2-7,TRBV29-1,TGCAGCGCTACAGGGGCCTCTAACACCGAGCAGTACTTC,CSATGASNTEQYF
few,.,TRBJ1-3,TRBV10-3,TGTGCCATTGCCCGGCGGGGGCTTGGAGGAAACACCATATATTTT,CAIARRGLGGNTIYF
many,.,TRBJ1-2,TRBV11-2,TGTGCCAGCAGCCCATCTTATGGGCACTACACCTTC,CASSPSYGHYTF
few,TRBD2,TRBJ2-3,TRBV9,TGTGCCAGCACCGCGACTAGCAGCCCAGGGAATACGCAGTATTTT,CASTATSSPGNTQYF
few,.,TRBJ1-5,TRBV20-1,TGCAGTGCTAGAGAACTGGGGAATAGCAATCAGCCCCAGCATTTT,CSARELGNSNQPQHF
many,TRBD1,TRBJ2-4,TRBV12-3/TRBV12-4,TGTGCCAGCAGTCACAGGGGAGCGAACATTCAGTACTTC,CASSHRGANIQYF
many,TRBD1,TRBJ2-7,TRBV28,TGTGCCAGCTCTGGACAGGGATACCTGGCGATGGGCTTC,CASSGQGYLAMGF
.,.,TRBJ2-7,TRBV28,TGTGCCAGCAGTGCTACAGGGAAGAAGTACTTC,CASSATGKKYF
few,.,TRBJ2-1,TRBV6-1,TGTGCCAGCAGATCCCAAAGTAGCTCCTACAATGAGCAGTTCTTC,CASRSQSSSYNEQFF
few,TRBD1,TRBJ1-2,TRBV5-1,TGCGCCAGCAGCTTGGCCGGGACAGCCTTCCTTGGCTACACCTTC,CASSLAGTAFLGYTF
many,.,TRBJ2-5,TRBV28,TGTGCCAGCAGGCCGATCATCCAAGAGACCCAGTACTTC,CASRPIIQETQYF
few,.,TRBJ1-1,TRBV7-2,TGTGCCAGCAGCTTATGGACGGCGAACACTGAAGCTTTCTTT,CASSLWTANTEAFF
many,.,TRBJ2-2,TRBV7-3,TGTGCCAGCAGCTACAGGGGGGGCTCGAACACCGGGGAGCTGTTTTTT,CASSYRGGSNTGELFF
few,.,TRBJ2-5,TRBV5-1,TGCGCCAGCAGCACGACAATAGAGACCCAGTACTTC,CASSTTIETQYF
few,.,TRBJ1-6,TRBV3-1,TGTGCCAGCAGCGCGGAGGCGAGGGGGAGGTTTGATTCACCCCTCCACTTT,CASSAEARGRFDSPLHF
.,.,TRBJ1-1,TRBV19,TGTGCCAGTAGTATAGCACAGTCGAACACTGAAGCTTTCTTT,CASSIAQSNTEAFF
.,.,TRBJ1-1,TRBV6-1,TGTGCCAGCAGTGAAAATGGGGGGAGGTACACTGAAGCTTTCTTT,CASSENGGRYTEAFF
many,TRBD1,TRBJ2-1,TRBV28,TGTGCCAGCAGTCCCCCGGGACAGGGGAGCAATGAGCAGTTCTTC,CASSPPGQGSNEQFF
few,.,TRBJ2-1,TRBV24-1,TGTGCCACCAGTGATCCACCCCGGGCCGAGCAGTTCTTC,CATSDPPRAEQFF
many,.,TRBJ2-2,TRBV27,TGTGCCAGCAGTTTATCTCGCCCCTCCACCGGGGAGCTGTTTTTT,CASSLSRPSTGELFF
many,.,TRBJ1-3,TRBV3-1,TGTGCCAGCAGCTTCCCGGGGGGAAACACCATATATTTT,CASSFPGGNTIYF
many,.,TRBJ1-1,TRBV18,TGTGCCAGCTCACCAGGGATAAGTGACACTGAAGCTTTCTTT,CASSPGISDTEAFF
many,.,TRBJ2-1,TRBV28,TGTGCCAGCGCTCCCGGGGAGCAGTTCTTC,CASAPGEQFF
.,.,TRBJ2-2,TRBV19,TGTGCCAGTAGTATGGGGGAATCCGTCGGGGAGCTGTTTTTT,CASSMGESVGELFF
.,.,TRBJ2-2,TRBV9,TGTGCCAGCAGCGCCGAGGACCAATACACCGGGGAGCTGTTTTTT,CASSAEDQYTGELFF
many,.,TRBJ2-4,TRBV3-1,TGTGCCAGCAGCCACCAGGGCCAGAGCATTCAGTACTTC,CASSHQGQSIQYF
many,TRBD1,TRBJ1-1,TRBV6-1,TGTGCCAGCAGTAACCAACAGGGGGGGGGCACTGAAGCTTTCTTT,CASSNQQGGGTEAFF
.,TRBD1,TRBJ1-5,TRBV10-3,TGTGCCATCAGTGAACAGGGGGCCATTCAGCCCCAGCATTTT,CAISEQGAIQPQHF
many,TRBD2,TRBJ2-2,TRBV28,TGTGCCAGCAGTCATGGACTAGGTATAAGGTCCGGGGAGCTGTTTTTT,CASSHGLGIRSGELFF
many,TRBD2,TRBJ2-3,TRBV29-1,TGCAGCGTTGAAGATCCGACTAGCGGGTCCGCAGATACGCAGTATTTT,CSVEDPTSGSADTQYF
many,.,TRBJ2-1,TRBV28,TGTGCCAGCAGTTTAAGTCGGCAGTTCTTC,CASSLSRQFF
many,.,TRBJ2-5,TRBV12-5,TGTGCTAGTGGTGTCGAAGAGACCCAGTACTTC,CASGVEETQYF
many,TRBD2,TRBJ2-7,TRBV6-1,TGTGCCAGCCTAGTCCCCACCCCCAGCGGGAGCTACGAGCAGTACTTC,CASLVPTPSGSYEQYF
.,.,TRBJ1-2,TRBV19,TGTGCCAGTAGTATTGGTCAACCAAACTATGGCTACACCTTC,CASSIGQPNYGYTF
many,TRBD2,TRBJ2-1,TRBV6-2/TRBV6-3,TGTGCCAGCAGTGAAGCAGGCTTTGGACTAGCGGGAGGGCGGGTCAATGAGCAGTTCTTC,CASSEAGFGLAGGRVNEQFF
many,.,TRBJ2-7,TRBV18,TGTGCCAGCTCACGGGGGGTGTCCTCCTACGAGCAGTACTTC,CASSRGVSSYEQYF
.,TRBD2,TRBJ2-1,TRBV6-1,TGTGCCAGCAGCCCCGTATTTAGCGGGAGGGCCAGTGAGCAGTTCTTC,CASSPVFSGRASEQFF
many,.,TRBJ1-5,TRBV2,TGTGCCAGCAACCCGGACGGATATAGCAATCAGCCCCAGCATTTT,CASNPDGYSNQPQHF
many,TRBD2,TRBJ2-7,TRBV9,TGTGCCAGCAGCGAGACTAGCGGGAGGAGCGAGCAGTACTTC,CASSETSGRSEQYF